A single sample is the source of the 19 T cell receptor beta chains below, sequenced in a study of chemoradiotherapy in HPV16-positive cancers. Measured with immunoSEQ multiplex PCR; TCRdb has only the in-frame clones, and not every one. The sample holds about 4,000 clones, 75% seen once. This specimen was acquired from a patient who underwent chemoradiotherapy. The receptors were sampled from a human donor with HPV-associated anogenital cancer.

The V and J genes are TRBV6-6 and TRBJ1-4; TRBD1 matches 7 bases. V lost 2 bases, J lost 5 bases, and 5 bases stayed unmatched. There are 15 residues in the CDR3. Germline assignment: CDR1 MNHNY and CDR2 SVGAGI (reference sequence). CDR3 sequence (DNA): TGTGCCAGCAGTTACAATGCAGGGGGAAATGAAAAACTGTTTTTT. Translating it yields CASSYNAGGNEKLFF.

The chain employs TRBV7-9 and TRBJ1-2; D may be TRBD1 (6 bases). The V end was cut by 1 base, the J end by 2 bases, with 20 bases between. In germline, CDR1 is SEHNR, CDR2 FQNEAQ (reference sequence). The CDR3 is made up of 18 amino acids. The CDR3 sequence: CASSLVGGAGHPNYGYTF. CDR3 sequence (DNA): TGTGCCAGCAGCTTAGTAGGGGGAGCGGGACACCCCAACTATGGCTACACCTTC.

The chain couples TRBV7-3 to TRBJ2-3; 9 positions match TRBD2. This CDR3 spans 17 amino acids. V dropped 2 bases and J dropped 2; count of bases not matched to a gene: 8. CDR1 is SGHTA, CDR2 FQGTGA, per germline. The CDR3 region has the DNA TGTGCCAGCAGCTTAGCGGGGGGGACCAGGTTCACAGATACGCAGTATTTT. This codes for CASSLAGGTRFTDTQYF.

The CDR3 region is CASSIDLGTEAFF. As DNA, the CDR3 is TGCGCCAGCAGCATAGACCTGGGGACTGAAGCTTTCTTT. The chain uses TRBV5-1 and TRBJ1-1, with D hard to call. Trimming shortened V by 4 bases and J by 5 bases, and 12 bases separated the two germline ends. CDR1 SGHRS and CDR2 YFSETQ come from the germline V gene. CDR3 length: 13 amino acids.

The table lists this clone with a few counts. The chain recombines TRBV11-3 with TRBJ1-2, with D possibly matching TRBD1 (6 bases). CDR1 and CDR2 (germline): SGHNT, YENEEA. There are 12 residues in the CDR3. Trimming removed 6 bases at V and 6 bases at J, with 11 bases between. DNA for the CDR3: TGTGCCAGCAGTGACAGGTTCCATGGCTACACCTTC. Protein sequence: CASSDRFHGYTF.

The V and J genes are TRBV9 and TRBJ2-7; D is ambiguous. Germline CDR1 SGDLS, CDR2 YYNGEE. This CDR3 is 13 amino acids long. V shed 0 bases and J shed 6 bases, with 10 bases lying between them. CDR3 sequence (DNA): TGTGCCAGCAGCGTAGGACACCGACCCGAGCAGTACTTC. It translates to CASSVGHRPEQYF.

The rearrangement joins TRBV4-3 to TRBJ1-1; possible D gene TRBD1, 5 bases. The germline V gene has CDR1 LGHNA and CDR2 YSLEER. This CDR3 has 15 residues. V lost 0 bases and J 1 base, leaving 9 bases between the germline ends. The CDR3 bases are TGCGCCAGCAGCCAAGACCAGGGACCGAACACTGAAGCTTTCTTT. Translating it yields CASSQDQGPNTEAFF.

This chain joins TRBV12-5 and TRBJ1-1, with TRBD1 matching 8 bases. Germline CDR1 is LGHNT and CDR2 is FRNRAP. J lost 1 base, V lost 3 bases, and 7 bases had no gene match. There are 16 residues in the CDR3. The DNA for the CDR3 is TGTGCTAGTGGTTTCTCCATCGGACAGGGGAACACTGAAGCTTTCTTT. This gives the protein CASGFSIGQGNTEAFF.

CDR3 bases: TGTGCCATCCGAGAGTACCTCGGCAATCAGCCCCAGCATTTT. Its translation is CAIREYLGNQPQHF. This chain uses TRBV6-1 with TRBJ1-5, with D hard to call. The CDR3 totals 14 residues. In germline, CDR1 is MNHNS, CDR2 SASEGT. V was cut by 10 bases and J by 2 bases, with 15 bases left in between.

The chain combines TRBV2 with TRBJ2-1; D is perhaps TRBD2 (5 bases). This CDR3 has 14 residues. Germline V gives CDR1 SNHLY, CDR2 FYNNEI. V was pared by 7 bases and J by 8 bases, with 18 bases between. The CDR3 loop is CASTVLGSRDEQFF. DNA for the CDR3: TGTGCCAGCACCGTACTAGGGAGTAGGGATGAGCAGTTCTTC. The full variable domain, its missing parts supplied by reference TRBV2 and TRBJ2-1, is EPEVTQTPSHQVTQMGQEVILRCVPISNHLYFYWYRQILGQKVEFLVSFYNNEISEKSEIFDDQFSVERPDGSNFTLKIRSTKLEDSAMYFCASTVLGSRDEQFFGPGTRLTVL.

This clone has a handful of counts. J is TRBJ2-5 and V is TRBV5-6; perhaps D is TRBD1 or TRBD2 (5 bases each). Trimming removed 0 bases at V and 2 bases at J, with 8 bases between. The germline gives CDR1 SGHDT, CDR2 YYEEEE. The CDR3 loop spans 14 amino acids. CDR3 in DNA: TGTGCCAGCAGCTTGGCCGGGACGCAAGAGACCCAGTACTTC. Amino acid sequence: CASSLAGTQETQYF.

The V call is TRBV10-3, the J call TRBJ2-7, with a weak D call TRBD2 (5 bases). The CDR3 covers 12 residues. Trimming took off 3 bases at V and 5 bases at J, with 8 bases between the two ends. Looked up from germline, CDR1 is ENHRY and CDR2 is SYGVKD. The CDR3 region is CAISEGSHEQYF. CDR3 DNA sequence: TGTGCCATCAGTGAAGGGAGTCACGAGCAGTACTTC.

The rearrangement uses TRBV9 and TRBJ1-1; no reliable D call. The CDR3 has 12 amino acids. V lost 3 bases to trimming and J lost 3 bases, with 6 bases between them. Germline lookup yields CDR1 SGDLS and CDR2 YYNGEE. CDR3: CASSAGHTEAFF. Written as DNA, the CDR3 is TGTGCCAGCAGCGCCGGACACACTGAAGCTTTCTTT.

The chain uses TRBV11-3 and TRBJ2-3; D is uncertain. The germline V gene has CDR1 SGHNT and CDR2 YENEEA. The V end lost 2 bases, the J end lost 0 bases, and 6 bases lay between the germline ends. This CDR3 comprises 14 residues. CDR3 coding DNA: TGTGCCAGCAGCTTAATGGGTAGCACAGATACGCAGTATTTT. It yields the protein CASSLMGSTDTQYF.

This clone was counted only a few times. This chain uses TRBV29-1 with TRBJ1-2; D gene ambiguous. The germline V gene encodes CDR1 SQVTM and CDR2 ANQGSEA. V lost 4 bases and J 2 bases, leaving 8 bases between the germline ends. This CDR3 is built from 12 residues. For the CDR3, the DNA is TGCAGCGTTGCCGGGCGGAACTATGGCTACACCTTC. This encodes CSVAGRNYGYTF.

The V call is TRBV9, the J call TRBJ2-3; 12 nucleotides match TRBD1. Germline V lookup: CDR1 SGDLS, CDR2 YYNGEE. J was trimmed by 5 bases and V by 1 base; bases with no gene match: 5. This CDR3 contains 16 residues. The CDR3 sequence is CASSVKGDRGQDTQYF. CDR3 in DNA: TGTGCCAGCAGCGTAAAGGGGGACAGGGGGCAAGATACGCAGTATTTT.

This clone has a single count. The chain is built from TRBV11-3 and TRBJ2-2; a weak D match, TRBD1 (6 bases). The CDR3 spans 14 residues. V was clipped by 4 bases and J by 4 bases, with 10 bases between them. Germline V gene data show CDR1 as SGHNT and CDR2 as YENEEA. CDR3 DNA sequence: TGTGCCAGCAGCTCGCAGGGGCGCACCGGGGAGCTGTTTTTT. This translates into CASSSQGRTGELFF.

The V call is TRBV11-2, the J call TRBJ2-3; possible D gene TRBD1, 5 bases. Trimming cost V 2 bases and J 5 bases, with 8 bases left between them. The CDR3 is 13 residues long. CDR1 SGHAT and CDR2 FQNNGV come from the germline V gene. The CDR3 region has the DNA TGTGCCAGCAGCTTATGGGGCGGAGATACGCAGTATTTT. It encodes CASSLWGGDTQYF.

V and J are TRBV6-6 and TRBJ1-5; D not resolved. V lost 5 bases to trimming and J lost 0 bases, with 8 bases between them. CDR3 size: 14 residues. CDR1 and CDR2 (germline): MNHNY, SVGAGI (reference sequence). The CDR3 loop is CASSPSPSNQPQHF. In DNA, the CDR3 is TGTGCCAGCAGTCCCAGCCCTAGCAATCAGCCCCAGCATTTT.